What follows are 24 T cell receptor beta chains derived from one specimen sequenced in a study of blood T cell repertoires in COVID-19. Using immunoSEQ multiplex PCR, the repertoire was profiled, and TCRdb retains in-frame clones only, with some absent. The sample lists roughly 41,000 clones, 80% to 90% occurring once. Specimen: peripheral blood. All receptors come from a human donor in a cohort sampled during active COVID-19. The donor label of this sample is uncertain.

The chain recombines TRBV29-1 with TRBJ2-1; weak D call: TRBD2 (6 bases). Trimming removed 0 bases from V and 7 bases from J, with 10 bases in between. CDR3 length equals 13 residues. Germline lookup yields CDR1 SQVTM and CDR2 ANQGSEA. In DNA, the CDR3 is TGCAGCGTTGAAGATACTAGCTATAATGAGCAGTTCTTC. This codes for CSVEDTSYNEQFF.

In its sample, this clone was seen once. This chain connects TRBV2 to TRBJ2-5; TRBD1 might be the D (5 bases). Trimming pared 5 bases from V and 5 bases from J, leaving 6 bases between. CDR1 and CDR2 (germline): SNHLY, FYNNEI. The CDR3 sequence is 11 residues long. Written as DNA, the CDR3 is TGTGCCAGCAGTAAGGGGGAGACCCAGTACTTC. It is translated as CASSKGETQYF.

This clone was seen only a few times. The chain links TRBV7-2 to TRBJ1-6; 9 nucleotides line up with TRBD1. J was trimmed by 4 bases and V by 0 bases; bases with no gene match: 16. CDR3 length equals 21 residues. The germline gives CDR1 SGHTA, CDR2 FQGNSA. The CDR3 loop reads CASSLAGPGQGPSPYNSPLHF. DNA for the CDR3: TGTGCCAGCAGCTTAGCGGGACCGGGACAGGGCCCGTCCCCTTATAATTCACCCCTCCACTTT.

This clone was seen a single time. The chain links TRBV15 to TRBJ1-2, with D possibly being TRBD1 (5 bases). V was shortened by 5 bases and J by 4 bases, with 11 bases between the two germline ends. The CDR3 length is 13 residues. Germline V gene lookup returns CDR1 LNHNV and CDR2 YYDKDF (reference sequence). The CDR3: CATSARQFYGYTF. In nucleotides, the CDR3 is TGTGCCACCAGCGCCCGACAGTTCTATGGCTACACCTTC.

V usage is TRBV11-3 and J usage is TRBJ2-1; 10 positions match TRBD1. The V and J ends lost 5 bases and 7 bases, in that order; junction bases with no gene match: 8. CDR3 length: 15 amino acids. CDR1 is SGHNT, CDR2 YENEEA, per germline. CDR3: CASSPPGTGENEQFF. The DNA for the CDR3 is TGTGCCAGCAGCCCCCCCGGGACAGGGGAAAATGAGCAGTTCTTC.

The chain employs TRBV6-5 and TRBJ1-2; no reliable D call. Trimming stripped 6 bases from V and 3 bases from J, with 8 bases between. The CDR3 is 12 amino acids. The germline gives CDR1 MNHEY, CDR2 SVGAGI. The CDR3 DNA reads TGTGCCAGCAGGGCGGAGGACTATGGCTACACCTTC. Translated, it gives CASRAEDYGYTF.

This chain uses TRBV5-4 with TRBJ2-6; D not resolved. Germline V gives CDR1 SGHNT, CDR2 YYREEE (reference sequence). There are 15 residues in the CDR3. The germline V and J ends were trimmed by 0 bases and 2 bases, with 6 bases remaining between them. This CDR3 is CASSLGAAGANVLTF. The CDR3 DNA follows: TGTGCCAGCAGCTTGGGAGCTGCTGGGGCCAACGTCCTGACTTTC.

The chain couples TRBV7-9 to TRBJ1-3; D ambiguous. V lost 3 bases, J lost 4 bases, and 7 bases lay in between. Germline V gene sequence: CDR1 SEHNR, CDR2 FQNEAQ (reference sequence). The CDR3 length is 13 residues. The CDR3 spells CASSFSGGNTIYF. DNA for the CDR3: TGTGCCAGCAGCTTCTCGGGGGGAAACACCATATATTTT.

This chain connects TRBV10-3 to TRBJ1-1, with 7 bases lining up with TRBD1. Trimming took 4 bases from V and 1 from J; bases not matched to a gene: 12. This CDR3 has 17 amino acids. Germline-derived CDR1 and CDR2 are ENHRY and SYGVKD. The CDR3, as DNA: TGTGCCATCAGTGCCACTGGGACAGCCGATGGGAACACTGAAGCTTTCTTT. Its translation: CAISATGTADGNTEAFF.

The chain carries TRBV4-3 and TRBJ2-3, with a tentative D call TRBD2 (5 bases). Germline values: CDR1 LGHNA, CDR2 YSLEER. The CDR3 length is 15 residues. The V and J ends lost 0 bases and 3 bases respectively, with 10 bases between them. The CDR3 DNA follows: TGCGCCAGCAGCCAAGAAGAACTAGGGACAGATACGCAGTATTTT. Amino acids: CASSQEELGTDTQYF.

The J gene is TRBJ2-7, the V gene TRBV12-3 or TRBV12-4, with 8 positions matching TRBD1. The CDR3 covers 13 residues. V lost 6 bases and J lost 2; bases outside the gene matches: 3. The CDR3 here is CASREGQAYEQYF. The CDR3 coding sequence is TGTGCCAGCAGGGAGGGACAGGCCTACGAGCAGTACTTC.

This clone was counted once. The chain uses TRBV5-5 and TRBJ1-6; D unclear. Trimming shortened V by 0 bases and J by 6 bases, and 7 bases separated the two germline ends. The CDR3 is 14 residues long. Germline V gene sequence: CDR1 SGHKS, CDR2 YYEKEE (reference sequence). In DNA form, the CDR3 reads TGTGCCAGCAGCTTGGGACAATCTAATTCACCCCTCCACTTT. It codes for CASSLGQSNSPLHF. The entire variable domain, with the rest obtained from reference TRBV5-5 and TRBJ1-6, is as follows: DAGVTQSPTHLIKTRGQQVTLRCSPISGHKSVSWYQQVLGQGPQFIFQYYEKEERGRGNFPDRFSARQFPNYSSELNVNALLLGDSALYLCASSLGQSNSPLHFGNGTRLTVT.

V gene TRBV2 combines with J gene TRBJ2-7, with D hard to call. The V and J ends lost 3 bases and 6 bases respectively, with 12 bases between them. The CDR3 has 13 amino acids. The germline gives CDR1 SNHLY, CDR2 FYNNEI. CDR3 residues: CASSDPATGEQYF. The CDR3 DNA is TGTGCCAGCAGTGATCCAGCAACGGGCGAGCAGTACTTC. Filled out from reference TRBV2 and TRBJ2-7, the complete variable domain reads EPEVTQTPSHQVTQMGQEVILRCVPISNHLYFYWYRQILGQKVEFLVSFYNNEISEKSEIFDDQFSVERPDGSNFTLKIRSTKLEDSAMYFCASSDPATGEQYFGPGTRLTVT.

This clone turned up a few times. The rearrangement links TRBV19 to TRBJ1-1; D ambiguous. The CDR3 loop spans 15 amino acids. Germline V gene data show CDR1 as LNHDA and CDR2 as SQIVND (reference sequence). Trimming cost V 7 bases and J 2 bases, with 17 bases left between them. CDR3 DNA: TGTGCCAGTATGGAGTCATCTAGACTTAACACTGAAGCTTTCTTT. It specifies CASMESSRLNTEAFF.

CDR3 nucleotide sequence: TGTGCCAGCAGTCCCGGACAGGGGCATGAGCAGTTCTTC. Amino acids: CASSPGQGHEQFF. The chain links TRBV12-3 or TRBV12-4 to TRBJ2-1, with 9 bases matching TRBD1. The CDR3 extends over 13 amino acids. The ends lost 5 bases at V and 8 bases at J; junction bases unmatched: 4.

Here the CDR3 DNA reads TGTGCCAGCTCCTCAGCCCGGGGAGAAAGTCAGCCCCAGCATTTT. This codes for CASSSARGESQPQHF. The chain has TRBV18 and TRBJ1-5; D is uncertain. CDR3 size: 15 residues. Germline V gene sequence: CDR1 KGHSH, CDR2 LQKENI. V was pared by 6 bases and J by 6 bases, with 18 bases between.

The CDR3 reads CASSRVTGELFF. The CDR3 region has the DNA TGTGCCAGCAGCCGAGTGACCGGGGAGCTGTTTTTT. The chain has TRBV7-3 and TRBJ2-2; D gene uncertain. This CDR3 has 12 amino acids. Between the trimmed V and J ends, which lost 5 bases and 5 bases, there was a span of 6 bases. Per the germline V gene, CDR1 is SGHTA and CDR2 is FQGTGA.

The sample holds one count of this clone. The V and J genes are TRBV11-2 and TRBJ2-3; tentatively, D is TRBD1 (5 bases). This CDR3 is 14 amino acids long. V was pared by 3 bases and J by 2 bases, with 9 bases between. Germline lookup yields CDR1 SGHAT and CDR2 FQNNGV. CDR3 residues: CASSFGRDTDTQYF. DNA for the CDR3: TGTGCCAGCAGCTTCGGCAGGGACACAGATACGCAGTATTTT.

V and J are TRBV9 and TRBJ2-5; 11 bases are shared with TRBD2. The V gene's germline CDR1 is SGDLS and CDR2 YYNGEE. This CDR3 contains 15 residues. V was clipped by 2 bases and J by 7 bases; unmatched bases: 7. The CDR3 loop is CASSVTSGAVGTQYF. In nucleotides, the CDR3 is TGTGCCAGCAGCGTGACTAGCGGGGCCGTAGGGACCCAGTACTTC.

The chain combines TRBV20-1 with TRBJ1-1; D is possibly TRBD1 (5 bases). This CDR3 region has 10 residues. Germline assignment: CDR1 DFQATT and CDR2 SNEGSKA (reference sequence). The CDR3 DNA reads TGCAGCGTAGGGGACACTGAAGCTTTCTTT. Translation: CSVGDTEAFF.

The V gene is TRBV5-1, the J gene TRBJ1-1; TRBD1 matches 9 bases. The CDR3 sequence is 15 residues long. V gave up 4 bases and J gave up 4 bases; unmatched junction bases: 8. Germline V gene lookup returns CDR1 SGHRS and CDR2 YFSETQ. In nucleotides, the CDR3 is TGCGCCAGCAGCCCCCTCAGGACAGGGGCCACTGAAGCTTTCTTT. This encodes CASSPLRTGATEAFF.

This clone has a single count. The CDR3 loop is CSASGQFNEKLFF. The CDR3 nucleotides read TGCAGCGCGTCGGGACAGTTTAATGAAAAACTGTTTTTT. The rearrangement links TRBV29-1 to TRBJ1-4; 7 bases fit TRBD1. Germline trimming cut 7 bases from V and 4 bases from J; bases unmatched to any gene: 6. The CDR3 spans 13 residues. Germline CDR1 reads SQVTM; CDR2 reads ANQGSEA. Full variable domain (outside the CDR3, taken from reference TRBV29-1 and TRBJ1-4): SAVISQKPSRDICQRGTSLTIQCQVDSQVTMMFWYRQQPGQSLTLIATANQGSEATYESGFVIDKFPISRPNLTFSTLTVSNMSPEDSSIYLCSASGQFNEKLFFGSGTQLSVL.

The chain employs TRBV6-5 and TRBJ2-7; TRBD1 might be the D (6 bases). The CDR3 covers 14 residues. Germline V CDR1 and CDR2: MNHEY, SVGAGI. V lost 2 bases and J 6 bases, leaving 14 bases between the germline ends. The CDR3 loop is CASSYKAGAVEQYF. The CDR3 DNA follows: TGTGCCAGCAGTTACAAGGCAGGGGCGGTCGAGCAGTACTTC.

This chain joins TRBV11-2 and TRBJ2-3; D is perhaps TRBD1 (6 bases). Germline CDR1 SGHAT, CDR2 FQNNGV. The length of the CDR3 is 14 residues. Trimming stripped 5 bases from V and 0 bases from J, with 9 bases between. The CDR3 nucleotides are TGTGCCAGCAGCCCCCAGGGGAGCACAGATACGCAGTATTTT. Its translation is CASSPQGSTDTQYF.